This paragraph reports one TCR beta chain. The antigen remains unidentified. These data are taken from a study of shared clonotypes between healthy human individuals. As originally analysed: Owing to the provision of junction-only sequences devoid of quality scores by immunoSEQ, filtering differed. Libraries were prepared by immunoSEQ multiplex PCR; TCRdb keeps only in-frame clonotypes and omits some of them. Clonal size and the V and J genes are those of that table, whereas D and trimming came from the DNA. The sample contains about 2 million clones, roughly 95% of which appear only once. The CDR3 sequence is 12 residues long. Trimming pared 3 bases from V and 6 bases from J, leaving 5 bases between. The germline V gene encodes CDR1 MNHEY and CDR2 SMNVEV (reference sequence). Naive CD8 isolation took CD45RO-negative cells positively selected for CCR7 and excluded terminally differentiated effector memory CD45RA+ cells. Each sample came from a Caucasian adult donor living in Nashville, Tennessee.

Overall study results and limits: Generation probabilities of non-shared clonotypes were lower (relative to those shared by all four donors). Several donors had roughly 5% of their naive CD4 clonotypes in common.

This clonotype was sampled from a young man in good health. Sequences were obtained from naive CD8+ T cells sorted from blood. The V call is TRBV27, the J call TRBJ2-2, with D unresolved. The CDR3 DNA reads as TGTGCCAGCAGTTTTTCGGCCGGGGAGCTGTTTTTT. Translating it yields CASSFSAGELFF.